The sequence of this T cell receptor beta chain was determined in a study of blood T cell repertoires in COVID-19. Sequencing used immunoSEQ multiplex PCR; TCRdb keeps in-frame clones, though not all of them. The sample has 68,000 or so clones; roughly 85% are singletons. CDR1 is SQVTM, CDR2 ANQGSEA, per germline. The V gene lost 1 base and the J gene lost 7 bases, with 10 bases spanning the gap. The CDR3 has 12 amino acids. The sample was peripheral blood. The sequence came from a man aged 25-45 years with acute or convalescent COVID-19. V is TRBV29-1 and J is TRBJ1-2, with D perhaps TRBD1 (5 bases). CDR3: CSVEAPGFGYTF. Here the CDR3 DNA reads TGCAGCGTTGAAGCCCCAGGGTTTGGCTACACCTTC.